These 27 T cell receptor beta chains were sequenced from one sample in a study of cytomegalovirus exposure and HLA in healthy donors. Using immunoSEQ multiplex PCR, the repertoire was profiled, and TCRdb retains in-frame clones only, with some absent. The table has over 200,000 clones, about 90% seen once. The sample consisted of PBMCs. These receptors all stem from a woman younger than 30 in good health and CMV-seronegative.

The rearrangement links TRBV28 to TRBJ1-3; 10 bases are shared with TRBD1. The V segment lost 6 bases and the J segment 3 bases; nucleotides outside the gene matches: 8. This CDR3 comprises 16 residues. The germline V gene has CDR1 MDHEN and CDR2 SYDVKM. The CDR3 spells CASRGTGEGDGNTIYF. CDR3 DNA sequence: TGTGCCAGCAGAGGGACAGGGGAAGGGGATGGAAACACCATATATTTT.

The chain recombines TRBV5-6 with TRBJ2-3, with D maybe TRBD1 (6 bases). Trimming stripped 3 bases from V and 1 base from J, with 15 bases between. The CDR3 totals 16 residues. Germline V gene sequence: CDR1 SGHDT, CDR2 YYEEEE. For the CDR3, the DNA is TGTGCCAGCAGCTCTACGGGGACAACTCGCACAGATACGCAGTATTTT. It translates to CASSSTGTTRTDTQYF.

The chain is built from TRBV28 and TRBJ1-5; D gene unclear. Germline CDR1 is MDHEN and CDR2 is SYDVKM. CDR3 length: 11 residues. V was pared by 6 bases and J by 11 bases, with 11 bases between. CDR3 residues: CASSFPGTQHF. The CDR3 DNA is TGTGCCAGCAGCTTCCCCGGGACCCAGCATTTT.

This sequence joins TRBV9 and TRBJ2-3; a weak D match, TRBD1 (5 bases). Germline V gene sequence: CDR1 SGDLS, CDR2 YYNGEE. V lost 4 bases and J lost 0, with 24 bases in between. The length of the CDR3 is 19 residues. The CDR3 DNA follows: TGTGCCAGCAGCCACGAAGGGGTTCCCGACCCCCCAAGCACAGATACGCAGTATTTT. Translated, it gives CASSHEGVPDPPSTDTQYF. Filled out from reference TRBV9 and TRBJ2-3, the complete variable domain reads DSGVTQTPKHLITATGQRVTLRCSPRSGDLSVYWYQQSLDQGLQFLIQYYNGEERAKGNILERFSAQQFPDLHSELNLSSLELGDSALYFCASSHEGVPDPPSTDTQYFGPGTRLTVL.

V and J are TRBV9 and TRBJ2-2; 9 bases align to TRBD1. The CDR3 length is 16 residues. With V trimmed by 0 bases and J by 7 bases, 7 bases remained unmatched. Germline V gene lookup returns CDR1 SGDLS and CDR2 YYNGEE. The CDR3, as DNA: TGTGCCAGCAGCGTAGCTCCCGGGACAGGGTTCGGGGAGCTGTTTTTT. This codes for CASSVAPGTGFGELFF. Full variable domain (outside the CDR3, taken from reference TRBV9 and TRBJ2-2): DSGVTQTPKHLITATGQRVTLRCSPRSGDLSVYWYQQSLDQGLQFLIQYYNGEERAKGNILERFSAQQFPDLHSELNLSSLELGDSALYFCASSVAPGTGFGELFFGEGSRLTVL.

This clone was counted a single time. The rearrangement links TRBV21-1 to TRBJ1-2; the listed D gene, TRBD1, was not tested against the DNA. TRBV21-1 is a listed pseudogene. This CDR3 has 18 residues. The CDR3 DNA reads as TGTGCCAGCAGTCCACGATATCCAAATAGGGGGCATAAGGATGGCTACACCTTC. Protein sequence: CASSPRYPNRGHKDGYTF.

This chain joins TRBV27 and TRBJ1-1, with D perhaps matching TRBD1 (5 bases). The CDR3 length is 15 residues. Germline V gene sequence: CDR1 MNHEY, CDR2 SMNVEV (reference sequence). Between the trimmed V and J ends, which lost 2 bases and 11 bases, there was a span of 21 bases. The CDR3 reads CASSLLPLGGVGAFF. CDR3 sequence (DNA): TGTGCCAGCAGTTTACTTCCTCTGGGGGGAGTGGGCGCTTTCTTT.

The V and J genes are TRBV30 and TRBJ2-3, with no clear D. The CDR3 runs 14 residues. Trimming pared 2 bases from V and 4 bases from J, leaving 13 bases between. Germline lookup yields CDR1 GTSNPN and CDR2 SVGIG (reference sequence). This chain's CDR3 is CAWSTRLIPDTQYF. The CDR3, as DNA: TGTGCCTGGAGTACGAGGCTAATCCCAGATACGCAGTATTTT. Supplemented by reference TRBV30 and TRBJ2-3, the full variable domain reads SQTIHQWPATLVQPVGSPLSLECTVEGTSNPNLYWYRQAAGRGLQLLFYSVGIGQISSEVPQNLSASRPQDRQFILSSKKLLLSDSGFYLCAWSTRLIPDTQYFGPGTRLTVL.

The genes are TRBV27 and TRBJ1-1; D unresolved. Trimming stripped 1 base from V and 6 bases from J, with 24 bases between. Germline lookup yields CDR1 MNHEY and CDR2 SMNVEV (reference sequence). The CDR3 length is 18 residues. The CDR3 bases are TGTGCCAGCAGTTTATGGACGGGGAGCACCACCAAGGTCCCTGAAGCTTTCTTT. Translating it yields CASSLWTGSTTKVPEAFF.

The chain is built from TRBV4-1 and TRBJ2-1, with 9 bases lining up with TRBD2. Germline CDR1 MGHRA, CDR2 YSYEKL. This CDR3 has 16 amino acids. Trimming cost V 6 bases and J 3 bases; bases outside gene matches: 9. This chain's CDR3 is CASSHAGGDFYNEQFF. The CDR3 bases are TGCGCCAGCAGTCACGCGGGAGGGGACTTCTACAATGAGCAGTTCTTC.

The chain uses TRBV30 and TRBJ2-1; D possibly corresponds to TRBD2 (6 bases). This CDR3 is 15 amino acids long. Per germline, CDR1 GTSNPN and CDR2 SVGIG (reference sequence). Deletions cut 0 bases from V and 7 bases from J, with 16 bases between. The CDR3 coding sequence is TGTGCCTGGAGTGTCGAGCGGGTGACTGGTAATGAGCAGTTCTTC. This sequence encodes CAWSVERVTGNEQFF.

The chain combines TRBV6-5 with TRBJ2-1; D is unresolved. CDR3 size: 14 residues. V lost 5 bases and J lost 2, with 10 bases in between. Germline V CDR1 and CDR2: MNHEY, SVGAGI. The CDR3: CASSTPNTYNEQFF. The DNA for the CDR3 is TGTGCCAGCAGTACCCCGAACACCTACAATGAGCAGTTCTTC.

The chain has TRBV29-1 and TRBJ2-1, with D possibly being TRBD2 (5 bases). Between the trimmed V and J ends, which lost 6 bases and 3 bases, there was a span of 9 bases. CDR1 is SQVTM and CDR2 is ANQGSEA in the germline V gene. The CDR3 totals 12 residues. The CDR3 bases are TGCAGCGTCTTCCGGGACTACAATGAGCAGTTCTTC. This encodes CSVFRDYNEQFF.

The rearrangement uses TRBV15 and TRBJ1-2; perhaps TRBD1 as D (6 bases). CDR3 length: 18 amino acids. V lost 1 base and J 0 bases, leaving 18 bases between the germline ends. CDR1 LNHNV and CDR2 YYDKDF come from the germline V gene (reference sequence). The CDR3 DNA is TGTGCCACCAGCAGAGGAGGACGGGACAACCTTGCTAACTATGGCTACACCTTC. It is translated as CATSRGGRDNLANYGYTF.

The V call is TRBV27, the J call TRBJ2-7, with D maybe TRBD1 (5 bases). The germline V gene has CDR1 MNHEY and CDR2 SMNVEV (reference sequence). The CDR3 is 15 residues long. Trimming pared 0 bases from V and 3 bases from J, leaving 12 bases between. The CDR3 loop reads CASSLSGRVGYEQYF. CDR3 nucleotide sequence: TGTGCCAGCAGTTTATCTGGCAGGGTGGGCTACGAGCAGTACTTC.

The genes are TRBV6-4 and TRBJ1-2; D may be TRBD1 (6 bases). This CDR3 contains 16 residues. The V end lost 3 bases, the J end lost 0 bases, and 14 bases lay between the germline ends. Germline CDR1 is MRHNA and CDR2 is SNTAGT. CDR3 protein: CASSEPDRPANYGYTF. The CDR3 nucleotides are TGTGCCAGCAGTGAGCCAGACAGGCCGGCTAACTATGGCTACACCTTC.

The V gene is TRBV27, the J gene TRBJ2-5; no clear D. This CDR3 is 11 amino acids long. CDR1 MNHEY and CDR2 SMNVEV come from the germline V gene (reference sequence). Trimming left V 6 bases short and J 5 bases short, with 7 bases between. For the CDR3, the DNA is TGTGCCAGCAGCCTCGGGGAGACCCAGTACTTC. As protein: CASSLGETQYF.

J is TRBJ2-1 and V is TRBV11-1; 8 nucleotides line up with TRBD2. The V segment lost 1 base and the J segment 9 bases; nucleotides outside the gene matches: 8. Germline V gene data show CDR1 as SGHAT and CDR2 as FQDESV (reference sequence). This CDR3 is built from 15 residues. The CDR3 DNA follows: TGTGCCAGCAGCTTAGGCGCGTCGCTAGCGGGTGAGCAGTTCTTC. Its translation: CASSLGASLAGEQFF.

The chain is built from TRBV11-2 and TRBJ2-1, with D maybe TRBD2 (5 bases). This CDR3 region has 12 residues. Deletions cut 5 bases from V and 10 bases from J, with 12 bases between. Germline V lookup: CDR1 SGHAT, CDR2 FQNNGV. DNA for the CDR3: TGTGCCAGCAGCCCAGAGGGTGGCGAGCAGTTCTTC. This encodes CASSPEGGEQFF.

CDR3 in DNA: TGCGCCAGCAGCCACCCTAGCGGGATGAACCCCTACGAGCAGTACTTC. The encoded protein is CASSHPSGMNPYEQYF. This chain links TRBV4-1 with TRBJ2-7; 9 bases map to TRBD2. The CDR3 extends over 16 amino acids. Germline V lookup: CDR1 MGHRA, CDR2 YSYEKL. V trimming: 3 bases; J trimming: 2 bases; junction bases outside the gene matches: 8.

Comments on this clone: The CDR3 ends on some other residue instead of the conserved phenylalanine or tryptophan, so this is likely a read error. No DNA is shown, since the ends of the CDR3 on it are uncertain; the CDR3 is the one TCRdb lists. The V and J genes are TRBV7-9 and TRBJ1-2. A total of 9 residues make up the CDR3, ends included. In germline, CDR1 is SEHNR, CDR2 FQNEAQ (reference sequence). CDR3 sequence reads: CASSPAPGV.

The V gene is TRBV5-4, the J gene TRBJ1-2; D remains ambiguous. The CDR3 totals 13 residues. Deletions cut 6 bases from V and 9 bases from J, with 18 bases between. In germline, CDR1 is SGHNT, CDR2 YYREEE (reference sequence). The CDR3 spells CASTHRATLRYTF. The DNA for the CDR3 is TGTGCCAGCACCCATCGAGCGACCCTCCGCTACACCTTC. Combining the CDR3 with reference TRBV5-4 and TRBJ1-2 gives the whole variable domain ETGVTQSPTHLIKTRGQQVTLRCSSQSGHNTVSWYQQALGQGPQFIFQYYREEENGRGNFPPRFSGLQFPNYSSELNVNALELDDSALYLCASTHRATLRYTFGSGTRLTVV.

V gene TRBV6-1 combines with J gene TRBJ1-2, with 7 bases aligning to TRBD1. J lost 4 bases, V lost 2 bases, and 7 bases had no gene match. The germline V gene has CDR1 MNHNS and CDR2 SASEGT. This CDR3 is built from 15 residues. The CDR3 DNA sequence: TGTGCCAGCAGTGAAAGGGGGCAATCCCTCTATGGCTACACCTTC. Translated, it gives CASSERGQSLYGYTF.

This chain connects TRBV14 to TRBJ2-5; the D gene is possibly TRBD2 (6 bases). The CDR3 has 13 residues. Germline-derived CDR1 and CDR2 are SGHDN and FVKESK. V lost 3 bases and J 5 bases, leaving 10 bases between the germline ends. CDR3 in DNA: TGTGCCAGCAGCCAGCTTGGGGGGGAGACCCAGTACTTC. This encodes CASSQLGGETQYF.

The rearrangement links TRBV2 to TRBJ1-5, with D tentatively TRBD1 (6 bases). The V end was cut by 4 bases, the J end by 8 bases, with 12 bases between. CDR1 and CDR2 from the germline V gene are SNHLY and FYNNEI. The CDR3 contains 13 residues. CDR3 sequence reads: CASSGQGPEPQHF. The CDR3, as DNA: TGTGCCAGCAGTGGGCAGGGGCCGGAGCCCCAGCATTTT.

This rearrangement joins TRBV28 to TRBJ1-2; D is unclear. The CDR3 covers 12 residues. Trimming left V 3 bases short and J 9 bases short, with 11 bases between. Germline V lookup: CDR1 MDHEN, CDR2 SYDVKM. Here the CDR3 reads CASSFPDMSYTF. In nucleotides, the CDR3 is TGTGCCAGCAGTTTTCCCGACATGAGCTACACCTTC.

The V and J genes are TRBV19 and TRBJ2-1; TRBD1 matches at 10 bases. With 3 bases clipped from V and 2 bases from J, the junction kept 1 base outside the gene matches. CDR1 and CDR2 (germline): LNHDA, SQIVND (reference sequence). The CDR3 has 15 residues. The CDR3 sequence: CASSIGQGAYNEQFF. CDR3 DNA sequence: TGTGCCAGTAGTATCGGACAGGGGGCCTACAATGAGCAGTTCTTC. Full variable domain (outside the CDR3, taken from reference TRBV19 and TRBJ2-1): DGGITQSPKYLFRKEGQNVTLSCEQNLNHDAMYWYRQDPGQGLRLIYYSQIVNDFQKGDIAEGYSVSREKKESFPLTVTSAQKNPTAFYLCASSIGQGAYNEQFFGPGTRLTVL.